The sequence of this T cell receptor beta chain was determined in a study of T cells in narcolepsy. The CDR3 consists of 15 residues. V was trimmed by 4 bases and J by 1 base, leaving 11 bases between them. Germline V gene data show CDR1 as ENHRY and CDR2 as SYGVKD. The method was immunoSEQ multiplex PCR; TCRdb's version includes in-frame clones alone and lacks a portion of them. The sample consists of 28,000 or so clones, roughly 80% of them appearing once. V usage is TRBV10-3 and J usage is TRBJ2-4; no clear D gene. Sequencing was carried out using CD45RA- memory CD4+ T cells from PBMCs. The source of this sequence is a human donor with narcolepsy. This CDR3 is CAISADGVAKNIQYF. CDR3 nucleotide sequence: TGTGCCATCAGTGCTGATGGGGTCGCCAAAAACATTCAGTACTTC.